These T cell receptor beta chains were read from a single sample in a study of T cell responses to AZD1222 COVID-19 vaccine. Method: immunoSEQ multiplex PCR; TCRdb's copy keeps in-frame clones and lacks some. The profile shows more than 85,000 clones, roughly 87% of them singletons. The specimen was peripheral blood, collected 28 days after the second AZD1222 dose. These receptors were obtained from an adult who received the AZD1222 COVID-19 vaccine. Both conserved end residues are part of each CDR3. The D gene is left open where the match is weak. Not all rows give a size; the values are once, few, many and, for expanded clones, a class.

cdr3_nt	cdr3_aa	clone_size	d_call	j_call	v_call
TGTGCCAGCAGTTTCTATGGTGGCTACACCTTC	CASSFYGGYTF	.	.	TRBJ1-2	TRBV12-3/TRBV12-4
TGTGCCAGCAGAACGGGACGGTTGGGCACTGAAGCTTTCTTT	CASRTGRLGTEAFF	once	.	TRBJ1-1	TRBV6-5
TGTGCCAGCAGCTTAGTGCTTTCAAACACTGAAGCTTTCTTT	CASSLVLSNTEAFF	.	.	TRBJ1-1	TRBV11-2
TGTGCCAGCAGCTTGGGCTTATCCACCGGGGAGCTGTTTTTT	CASSLGLSTGELFF	.	.	TRBJ2-2	TRBV7-2
TGTGCCAGCTCACCACTAGCGGGGGCTAGCACAGATACGCAGTATTTT	CASSPLAGASTDTQYF	.	TRBD2	TRBJ2-3	TRBV18
TGTGCCTGGAGTGTTCATCACTTACAGGTAGCCAAAAACATTCAGTACTTC	CAWSVHHLQVAKNIQYF	once	.	TRBJ2-4	TRBV30
TGTGCCAGCAGCTTTCTAGCGGGAACCTACAATGAGCAGTTCTTC	CASSFLAGTYNEQFF	once	TRBD2	TRBJ2-1	TRBV11-2
TGTGCCAGCAGTCGCCAGGGCAGGGAAGCTTTCTTT	CASSRQGREAFF	.	.	TRBJ1-1	TRBV27
TGTGCCAGCAGTTTCCTTCTTACCGGGGAGCTGTTTTTT	CASSFLLTGELFF	.	.	TRBJ2-2	TRBV12-3/TRBV12-4
TGTGCCAGCAGTCTCTGGGGTTTGAGCACCGGGGAGCTGTTTTTT	CASSLWGLSTGELFF	.	.	TRBJ2-2	TRBV6-2/TRBV6-3
TGTGCCACGGGTGGGTACTACAATGAGCAGTTCTTC	CATGGYYNEQFF	.	.	TRBJ2-1	TRBV10-3
TGTGCCAGCAGCAATACAGGGTTGGGTCTAACTGAAGCTTTCTTT	CASSNTGLGLTEAFF	.	.	TRBJ1-1	TRBV7-9
TGTGCCAGCAGTTTAGGCTCTGGAAACACCATATATTTT	CASSLGSGNTIYF	.	.	TRBJ1-3	TRBV11-3
TGTGCCAGCAGCTCGACAGGGGGCGCACCAGATACGCAGTATTTT	CASSSTGGAPDTQYF	.	TRBD1	TRBJ2-3	TRBV5-5
TGTGCCAGCAGCTCCTCGGGTCAGGGGGACTACAATGAGCAGTTCTTC	CASSSSGQGDYNEQFF	.	TRBD1	TRBJ2-1	TRBV7-9
TGTGCCACCAGTGACAGGGGGAAAACAGATACGCAGTATTTT	CATSDRGKTDTQYF	.	TRBD1	TRBJ2-3	TRBV24-1
TGTGCCAGCAGCTTAACGCCCGGGGCTTACAATGAGCAGTTCTTC	CASSLTPGAYNEQFF	.	.	TRBJ2-1	TRBV7-3
TGTGCCAGCAGCCCCCTAGCACCAGATACGCAGTATTTT	CASSPLAPDTQYF	.	.	TRBJ2-3	TRBV3-1/TRBV3-2
TGTGCCAGCAGGACGGACAGGGGGGAGAGAGGATCTATGAACACTGAAGCTTTCTTT	CASRTDRGERGSMNTEAFF	few	TRBD1	TRBJ1-1	TRBV7-9
TGTGCCAGTAGTATAGTTTCAGGGGGCTCGGCTTTCTTT	CASSIVSGGSAFF	.	TRBD1	TRBJ1-1	TRBV19
TGTGCCAGCAGTTCATCAGACTACGAGCAGTACTTC	CASSSSDYEQYF	.	.	TRBJ2-7	TRBV27
TGTGCCAGCAGGCATAGCGGGTTAGGGGAGACCCAGTACTTC	CASRHSGLGETQYF	.	TRBD2	TRBJ2-5	TRBV7-6
TGTGCCAGTAGTATAGGGGGAGGAATTGAAGCTTTCTTT	CASSIGGGIEAFF	.	.	TRBJ1-1	TRBV19
TGTGCCAGCAGCCTACCCGGCTACGAGCAGTACTTC	CASSLPGYEQYF	.	.	TRBJ2-7	TRBV5-6
TGTGCCACCGGCCGGTCGGGGGCTGGATCCGGGGAGCTGTTTTTT	CATGRSGAGSGELFF	.	.	TRBJ2-2	TRBV28
TGTGCCAGCAGCCAATTAGCGGGAGGTATTAGCTCCTACGAGCAGTACTTC	CASSQLAGGISSYEQYF	.	TRBD2	TRBJ2-7	TRBV3-1/TRBV3-2
TGTGCCAGCAGCACCCAGACTAGCGGGAGGGGGGGTGAGCAGTTCTTC	CASSTQTSGRGGEQFF	.	TRBD2	TRBJ2-1	TRBV9
TGTGCCAGCAGTTTGGCAGATACGCAGTATTTT	CASSLADTQYF	.	.	TRBJ2-3	TRBV12-3/TRBV12-4
TGTGCCAGCAGTTCAGAAAAACTAGCCCTCTCTTCCTACGAGCAGTACTTC	CASSSEKLALSSYEQYF	.	.	TRBJ2-7	TRBV28
TGTGCCAGCTCACCATCCGGACAGGGAGGGTATGGCTACACCTTC	CASSPSGQGGYGYTF	.	TRBD1	TRBJ1-2	TRBV18
TGCGCCAGCAGCTTGTCGTCGGGGAACATAAACACTGAAGCTTTCTTT	CASSLSSGNINTEAFF	once	.	TRBJ1-1	TRBV5-1
TGTGCCAGCAGTCAACTAGCGGGAGGGAGGGATGAGCAGTTCTTC	CASSQLAGGRDEQFF	.	TRBD2	TRBJ2-1	TRBV7-7
TGTGCCAGTAGTATGGGGGCCACAACAGGGGTCCGGGAGACCCAGTACTTC	CASSMGATTGVRETQYF	.	TRBD1	TRBJ2-5	TRBV19
TGTGCCAGCAGCTTAGGGGTAGGACTAGCGGGATCTCAGGAGCAGTTCTTC	CASSLGVGLAGSQEQFF	.	TRBD2	TRBJ2-1	TRBV7-2
TGTGCCAGCAGTGAAGTCAGGGGTGCGGAGACCCAGTACTTC	CASSEVRGAETQYF	.	.	TRBJ2-5	TRBV2
TGTGCCAGCTCACCTACCGGGAGCCCCTACAATGAGCAGTTCTTC	CASSPTGSPYNEQFF	.	.	TRBJ2-1	TRBV18